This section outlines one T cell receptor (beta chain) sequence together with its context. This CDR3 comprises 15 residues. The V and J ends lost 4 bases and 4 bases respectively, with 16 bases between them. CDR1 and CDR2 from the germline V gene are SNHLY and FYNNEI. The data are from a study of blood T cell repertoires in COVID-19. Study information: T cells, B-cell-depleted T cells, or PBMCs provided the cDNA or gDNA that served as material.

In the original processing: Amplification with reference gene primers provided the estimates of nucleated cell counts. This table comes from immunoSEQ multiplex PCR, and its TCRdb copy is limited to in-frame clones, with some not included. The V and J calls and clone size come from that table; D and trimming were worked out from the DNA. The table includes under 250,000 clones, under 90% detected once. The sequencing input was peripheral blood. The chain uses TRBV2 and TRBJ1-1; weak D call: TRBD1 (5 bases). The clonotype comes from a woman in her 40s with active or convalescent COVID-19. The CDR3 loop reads CASSVQAQVVTEAFF. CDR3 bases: TGTGCCAGCAGTGTTCAGGCACAGGTTGTCACTGAAGCTTTCTTT.